The 3 T cell receptor beta chains below all came from one sample that was sequenced in a study of blood T cell repertoires in COVID-19. Using immunoSEQ multiplex PCR, the repertoire was profiled, and TCRdb retains in-frame clones only, with some absent. This sample has roughly 180,000 clones, with less than 85% found just once. Source material: peripheral blood. The origin of the receptors is a woman aged 60-75 years with COVID-19, enrolled during active disease.

The V call is TRBV7-6, the J call TRBJ2-3; 9 bases are a match to TRBD1. CDR1 SGHVS and CDR2 FNYEAQ come from the germline V gene. V lost 5 bases to trimming and J lost 3 bases; unmatched junction nucleotides: 12. The CDR3 length is 17 residues. CDR3 in DNA: TGTGCCAGCAGCCCTACAGGGGGCAACACGCGGACAGATACGCAGTATTTT. This encodes CASSPTGGNTRTDTQYF.

The J gene is TRBJ2-5, the V gene TRBV5-8; no clear D gene. This CDR3 spans 16 amino acids. The germline gives CDR1 SGHTS, CDR2 YDEGEE. V was cut by 1 base and J by 1 base, with 14 bases left in between. The CDR3 DNA sequence: TGTGCCAGCAGCTTGATGGGTCGAGCGCGCCAAGAGACCCAGTACTTC. Its translation: CASSLMGRARQETQYF.

The chain employs TRBV3-1 (or the pseudogene TRBV3-2) and TRBJ1-2, with 7 bases aligning to TRBD1. The CDR3 sequence is 15 residues long. With 3 bases clipped from V and 2 bases from J, the junction kept 6 bases outside the gene matches. Per the germline V gene, CDR1 is LGHDT and CDR2 is YNNKEL (reference sequence). In DNA, the CDR3 is TGTGCCAGCAGCCAGACAGGGTTAGGGAACTATGGCTACACCTTC. It yields the protein CASSQTGLGNYGYTF.